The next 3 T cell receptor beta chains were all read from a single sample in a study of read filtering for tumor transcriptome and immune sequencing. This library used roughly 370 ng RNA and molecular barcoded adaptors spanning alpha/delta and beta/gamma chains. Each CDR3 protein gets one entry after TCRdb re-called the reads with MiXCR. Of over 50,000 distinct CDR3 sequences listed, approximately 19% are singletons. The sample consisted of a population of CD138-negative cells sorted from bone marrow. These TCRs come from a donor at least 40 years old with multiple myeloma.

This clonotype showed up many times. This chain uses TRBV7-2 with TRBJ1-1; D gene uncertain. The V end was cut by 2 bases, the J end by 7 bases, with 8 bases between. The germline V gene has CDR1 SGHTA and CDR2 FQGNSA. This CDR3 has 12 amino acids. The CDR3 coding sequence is TGTGCCAGCAGCTTAAGCGGATTTGAAGCTTTCTTT. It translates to CASSLSGFEAFF.

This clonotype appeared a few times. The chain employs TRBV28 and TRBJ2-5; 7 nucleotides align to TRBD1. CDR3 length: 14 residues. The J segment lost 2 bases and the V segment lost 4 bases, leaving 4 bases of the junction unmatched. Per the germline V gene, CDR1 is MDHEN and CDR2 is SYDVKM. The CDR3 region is CASSYPTGQETQYF. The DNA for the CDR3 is TGTGCCAGCAGTTACCCGACAGGGCAAGAGACCCAGTACTTC.

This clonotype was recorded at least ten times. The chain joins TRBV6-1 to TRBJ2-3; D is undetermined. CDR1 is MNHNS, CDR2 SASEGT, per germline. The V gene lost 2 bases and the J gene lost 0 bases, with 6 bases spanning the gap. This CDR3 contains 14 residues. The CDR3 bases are TGTGCCAGCAGTGAATACTACAGCACAGATACGCAGTATTTT. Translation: CASSEYYSTDTQYF.